This TCR beta chain was sequenced for a study of blood T cell repertoires in COVID-19. The overall study: PBMCs, B-cell-depleted T cells, or T cells provided the cDNA or gDNA that made up the material.

Clones were sequenced by immunoSEQ multiplex PCR, and TCRdb holds only the in-frame ones, with some missing. Of about 130,000 clones listed, roughly 77% are singletons. This CDR3 is 16 amino acids long. Trimming took off 0 bases at V and 8 bases at J, with 19 bases between the two ends. CDR1 SGHDN and CDR2 FVKESK come from the germline V gene. This clone was detected a few times. This clonotype was sampled from a woman aged 70-85 years with COVID-19, enrolled during active disease. The sample comprised peripheral blood. V gene TRBV14 combines with J gene TRBJ1-2; possible D gene TRBD1, 6 bases. CDR3 amino acids: CASSQDRGTLERGYTF. The CDR3 DNA is TGTGCCAGCAGCCAAGATCGAGGGACACTTGAACGGGGCTACACCTTC.